These 30 T cell receptor beta chains were sequenced from one sample in a study of blood T cells in healthy people across ages. Combining a sample-barcoded 5' primer with a J-beta primer mix, a second PCR ran for roughly 7 to 12 cycles. TCRdb re-called the 5' RACE reads with MiXCR, one entry per CDR3 protein. The sample has 590,000 or so distinct CDR3 sequences; 25% to 30% are singletons. The sequenced sample consisted of blood. The source is a woman of 80 years or more in good health.

At least ten counts were recorded for this clonotype. The V gene is TRBV29-1, the J gene TRBJ2-1; 8 positions match TRBD2. V dropped 4 bases and J dropped 4; count of bases not matched to a gene: 12. Per the germline V gene, CDR1 is SQVTM and CDR2 is ANQGSEA. The CDR3 runs 16 residues. In DNA form, the CDR3 reads TGCAGCGTTGTTACCGTGCGGGGGGTCAAGTACAATGAGCAGTTCTTC. Residues: CSVVTVRGVKYNEQFF.

The J gene is TRBJ2-2, the V gene TRBV5-6; 8 bases are a match to TRBD1. CDR1 is SGHDT, CDR2 YYEEEE, per germline. The CDR3 contains 14 residues. Losses at the gene ends were 4 bases for V and 5 bases for J; bases not matched to a gene: 4. This CDR3 is CASSRQGRTGELFF. In DNA form, the CDR3 reads TGTGCCAGCAGCCGACAGGGGCGGACCGGGGAGCTGTTTTTT.

This clonotype was observed a few times. The junction does not match germline at one end; this may be a read error. CDR3 residues: CASSYEGLDGCTF. CDR3 DNA: TGTGCCAGCAGTTACGAGGGGTTGGATGGCTGCACCTTC. The rearrangement links TRBV6-5 to TRBJ1-2, with TRBD1 as a possible D gene (5 bases). The CDR3 extends over 13 amino acids. The V gene's germline CDR1 is MNHEY and CDR2 SVGAGI.

The chain carries TRBV12-3 or TRBV12-4 and TRBJ1-6; possibly TRBD1 for D (5 bases). There are 17 residues in the CDR3. Trimming stripped 1 base from V and 5 bases from J, with 15 bases between. CDR3: CASSLGAGDANNSPLHF. The DNA of the CDR3 is TGTGCCAGCAGTTTAGGTGCGGGGGACGCCAATAATTCACCCCTCCACTTT.

This clonotype was seen ten or more times. The V and J genes are TRBV2 and TRBJ2-5; TRBD2 matches at 7 bases. The CDR3 extends over 17 amino acids. The J segment lost 2 bases and the V segment lost 4 bases, leaving 13 bases of the junction unmatched. Germline assignment: CDR1 SNHLY and CDR2 FYNNEI. CDR3 nucleotide sequence: TGTGCCAGCAGTGTGAGGATCTTAGCGGGTAGGCAAGAGACCCAGTACTTC. Protein product: CASSVRILAGRQETQYF.

Details on this clonotype: One end of the junction does not line up with germline, which may come from a read error. The chain couples TRBV25-1 to TRBJ2-7; maybe TRBD1 (5 bases). The length of the CDR3 is 14 residues. CDR1 is MGHDK, CDR2 SYGVNS, per germline. CDR3 in amino acids: CASRESTGIYEQYF. In nucleotides, the CDR3 is TGTGCCAGCAGGGAATCAACAGGTATCTACGAGCAGTACTTC.

This clonotype appeared many times. The V and J genes are TRBV7-2 and TRBJ2-5, with D perhaps matching TRBD1 (7 bases). The germline CDR1 and CDR2 sequences are SGHTA and FQGNSA. Trimming shortened V by 1 base and J by 6 bases, and 12 bases separated the two germline ends. CDR3 length equals 14 residues. The CDR3 spells CASSLGGTEKTQYF. DNA for the CDR3: TGTGCCAGCAGCTTAGGCGGGACAGAAAAGACCCAGTACTTC.

The rearrangement joins TRBV20-1 to TRBJ2-1; 8 nucleotides align to TRBD2. In germline, CDR1 is DFQATT, CDR2 SNEGSKA (reference sequence). V shed 3 bases, J shed 1 base, and the junction held 8 bases outside the gene matches. CDR3 length: 16 residues. CDR3 DNA sequence: TGCAGTGCTAGCGGGGGGGTACCAGGGTCCTACAATGAGCAGTTCTTC. This encodes CSASGGVPGSYNEQFF.

This clonotype has just a few counts. The junction departs from germline at one end; a sequencing error may be responsible. This rearrangement joins TRBV4-3 to TRBJ2-1, with 8 bases lining up with TRBD2. Germline lookup yields CDR1 LGHNA and CDR2 YSLEER. The CDR3 loop spans 16 amino acids. CDR3 region: CAGSQERAGARPEQFF. The CDR3 DNA is TGCGCCGGCAGCCAAGAGAGAGCGGGGGCCCGTCCGGAGCAGTTCTTC.

Note on this clonotype: With a much larger clone just one base away, this may be a read error. The V and J genes are TRBV5-1 and TRBJ2-7; weak D call: TRBD1 (5 bases). This CDR3 spans 14 amino acids. Trimming took 5 bases from V and 7 from J, leaving 19 bases between them. Per the germline V gene, CDR1 is SGHRS and CDR2 is YFSETQ. CDR3: CASSTAQGINEQYF. CDR3 sequence (DNA): TGCGCCAGCAGTACCGCCCAGGGTATTAATGAGCAGTACTTC.

This clonotype was recorded at least ten times. The V call is TRBV29-1, the J call TRBJ2-2; TRBD2 is a possible D gene (6 bases). V lost 6 bases, J lost 6 bases, and 17 bases lay in between. Germline values: CDR1 SQVTM, CDR2 ANQGSEA. The CDR3 loop spans 14 amino acids. CDR3: CSVPVGRGAGELFF. CDR3 nucleotide sequence: TGCAGCGTACCGGTGGGGCGGGGCGCCGGGGAGCTGTTTTTT.

At least ten counts were recorded for this clonotype. The chain has TRBV6-6 and TRBJ2-7, with 12 bases aligning to TRBD1. V gave up 5 bases and J gave up 8 bases; unmatched junction bases: 7. The CDR3 has 14 amino acids. Germline lookup yields CDR1 MNHNY and CDR2 SVGAGI (reference sequence). The CDR3 protein is CASSPRGQGAKQYF. Here the CDR3 DNA reads TGTGCCAGCAGTCCCCGGGGACAGGGGGCGAAGCAGTACTTC.

The sample holds a few counts of this clonotype. Because the CDR3's place on the DNA is in doubt, the DNA is left out and the CDR3 is given as listed by TCRdb. The J gene is TRBJ2-1, the V gene TRBV27; TRBD2 is the table's D call and was not checked against the DNA. The CDR3 totals 15 residues, both ends included. From germline, CDR1 is MNHEY and CDR2 SMNVEV (reference sequence). The CDR3 is CASSSSRGVEGEQFF.

V is TRBV6-2 or TRBV6-3 and J is TRBJ2-7, with D unresolved. V was clipped by 4 bases and J by 4 bases, with 5 bases between them. Germline V gives CDR1 MNHEY, CDR2 SVGEGT. CDR3 length equals 11 residues. The CDR3 spells CASSCTYEQYF. The CDR3 region has the DNA TGTGCCAGCAGTTGCACTTACGAGCAGTACTTC.

There are a few counts of this clonotype. This rearrangement joins TRBV3-1 to TRBJ1-5; D ambiguous. The CDR3 has 13 amino acids. Trimming took off 3 bases at V and 3 bases at J, with 6 bases between the two ends. CDR1 is LGHDT and CDR2 is YNNKEL in the germline V gene (reference sequence). The CDR3 DNA follows: TGTGCCAGCAGCCAGTTATTCAATCAGCCCCAGCATTTT. As protein: CASSQLFNQPQHF.

About this clonotype itself: It may be a read error: a sequence one base away is much more abundant. This sequence joins TRBV10-3 and TRBJ1-2; D is perhaps TRBD1 (5 bases). This CDR3 is built from 14 residues. CDR1 is ENHRY, CDR2 SYGVKD, per germline. The CDR3 nucleotides read TGTGCCGTCAGTGAGTCGGGCAGGGTGGAAGGCTACACCTTC. This sequence encodes CAVSESGRVEGYTF.

This clonotype occurred many times. The chain has TRBV7-2 and TRBJ2-3; no reliable D call. This CDR3 has 15 residues. V lost 1 base to trimming and J lost 3 bases, with 11 bases between them. Germline V gives CDR1 SGHTA, CDR2 FQGNSA. CDR3 DNA sequence: TGTGCCAGCAGCTTAGAAGGGATGCGGACAGATACGCAGTATTTT. It is translated as CASSLEGMRTDTQYF.

There are a few counts of this clonotype. The V and J genes are TRBV7-9 and TRBJ2-5; TRBD1 agrees at 12 bases. V trimming: 7 bases; J trimming: 11 bases; junction bases outside the gene matches: 14. This CDR3 comprises 15 residues. CDR1 is SEHNR, CDR2 FQNEAQ, per germline (reference sequence). CDR3 sequence: CASKTGTGGFHGQYF. The CDR3, as DNA: TGTGCCAGCAAGACCGGGACAGGGGGCTTTCATGGGCAGTACTTC. The variable domain in full, with the rest retrieved from reference TRBV7-9 and TRBJ2-5, is DTGVSQNPRHKITKRGQNVTFRCDPISEHNRLYWYRQTLGQGPEFLTYFQNEAQLEKSRLLSDRFSAERPKGSFSTLEIQRTEQGDSAMYLCASKTGTGGFHGQYFGPGTRLLVL.

This clonotype has a count of ten or more. The DNA of the CDR3 is TGCGCCAGCAGCTTGGGACTACGCCCCACAGATACGCAGTATTTT. Translated: CASSLGLRPTDTQYF. This rearrangement joins TRBV5-1 to TRBJ2-3; D possibly corresponds to TRBD2 (5 bases). Germline CDR1 SGHRS, CDR2 YFSETQ. This CDR3 spans 15 amino acids. The germline V and J ends were trimmed by 0 bases and 2 bases, with 10 bases remaining between them.

This clonotype has a handful of counts. This CDR3 reads CASSLMGKDSPLHF. The DNA for the CDR3 is TGTGCCAGCAGCTTAATGGGCAAGGATTCACCCCTCCACTTT. The chain is built from TRBV7-2 and TRBJ1-6; D uncertain. Trimming removed 2 bases from V and 8 bases from J, with 10 bases in between. CDR3 length: 14 residues. Germline V gene sequence: CDR1 SGHTA, CDR2 FQGNSA.

This clonotype has a count of ten or more. This chain joins TRBV10-3 and TRBJ2-7; 8 nucleotides line up with TRBD2. Germline CDR1 ENHRY, CDR2 SYGVKD. After removal of 3 bases from V and 0 bases from J, the junction contained 7 bases not matched to a gene. The CDR3 spans 16 residues. The CDR3 region has the DNA TGTGCCATCAGTGAAAGTCTAGCGGGTTTCTCCTACGAGCAGTACTTC. As protein: CAISESLAGFSYEQYF.

This clonotype was detected many times. This chain joins TRBV20-1 and TRBJ1-2; D is unclear. The V and J ends lost 3 bases and 7 bases respectively, with 12 bases between them. The CDR3 covers 12 residues. Germline V gene data show CDR1 as DFQATT and CDR2 as SNEGSKA (reference sequence). The CDR3, as DNA: TGCAGTGCTAGCCAGGCCTGGGGTGGCTACACCTTC. Amino acid sequence: CSASQAWGGYTF.

This clonotype has more than one count but fewer than ten. The rearrangement joins TRBV10-3 to TRBJ2-2; 8 bases match TRBD2. Germline V gene lookup returns CDR1 ENHRY and CDR2 SYGVKD. CDR3 length: 16 amino acids. V shed 6 bases and J 0 bases; nucleotides not matched to a gene: 6. DNA for the CDR3: TGTGCCATCAGCCGAACTAGCGGAGCGAACACCGGGGAGCTGTTTTTT. Translation gives CAISRTSGANTGELFF.

This chain connects TRBV27 to TRBJ2-1; 12 positions match TRBD2. Germline CDR1 and CDR2: MNHEY and SMNVEV (reference sequence). Trimming cost V 4 bases and J 6 bases; bases outside gene matches: 13. CDR3 length equals 18 residues. In DNA form, the CDR3 reads TGTGCCAGCAGTTCCACCCCCGGGACTAGCGGGCTCTGCAATGAGCAGTTCTTC. It specifies CASSSTPGTSGLCNEQFF.

This rearrangement joins TRBV10-3 to TRBJ2-7, with 7 bases matching TRBD2. Germline CDR1 is ENHRY and CDR2 is SYGVKD. This CDR3 comprises 13 residues. V dropped 6 bases and J dropped 3; count of bases not matched to a gene: 5. The CDR3: CAIRQAGNYEQYF. As DNA, the CDR3 is TGTGCCATCAGACAAGCGGGAAACTACGAGCAGTACTTC.

Concerning this clonotype: Just one base apart from a much larger clone, this may be a read error. The chain joins TRBV7-9 to TRBJ1-1; no clear D. The CDR3 loop spans 14 amino acids. The V gene lost 4 bases and the J gene lost 5 bases, with 14 bases spanning the gap. Germline V gene data show CDR1 as SEHNR and CDR2 as FQNEAQ (reference sequence). The chain's CDR3 is CASSCDPRSTEAFF. The CDR3 nucleotides are TGTGCCAGCAGCTGTGACCCACGAAGTACTGAAGCTTTCTTT.

Regarding this clonotype: The junction differs from germline at one of its ends, possibly a read error. The chain has TRBV7-3 and TRBJ1-1; D possibly corresponds to TRBD1 (6 bases). The germline gives CDR1 SGHTA, CDR2 FQGTGA. The CDR3 loop spans 15 amino acids. CDR3 loop: CANSLQGPANTEAFF. The CDR3 DNA reads as TGTGCCAACAGCTTACAGGGACCAGCGAACACTGAAGCTTTCTTT.

This clonotype appeared many times. The chain employs TRBV11-2 and TRBJ1-1; D perhaps matches TRBD1 (6 bases). The CDR3 spans 15 residues. Germline CDR1 is SGHAT and CDR2 is FQNNGV. The germline V and J ends were trimmed by 3 bases and 6 bases, with 17 bases remaining between them. Written as DNA, the CDR3 is TGTGCCAGCAGCTTGGGGGCCAGGGGCAGCGCTGAAGCTTTCTTT. Its protein is CASSLGARGSAEAFF.

This clonotype was seen at least ten times. This chain connects TRBV18 to TRBJ1-2, with a weak D call TRBD1 (6 bases). Germline CDR1 KGHSH, CDR2 LQKENI. CDR3 length: 16 amino acids. V lost 3 bases, J lost 2 bases, and 16 bases lay in between. CDR3 residues: CASSPRSRQENYGYTF. The CDR3, as DNA: TGTGCCAGCTCACCTAGGAGTAGACAGGAAAACTATGGCTACACCTTC.

This clonotype appeared many times. The chain recombines TRBV9 with TRBJ2-3; TRBD2 aligns across 11 bases. The CDR3 runs 16 residues. Germline V gives CDR1 SGDLS, CDR2 YYNGEE. The junction had 6 bases not matched to a gene; V was cut back by 4 bases and J by 2 bases. The CDR3 DNA follows: TGTGCCAGCAGCCTTTTAGCGGGGGGGTTCACAGATACGCAGTATTTT. Translating gives CASSLLAGGFTDTQYF.